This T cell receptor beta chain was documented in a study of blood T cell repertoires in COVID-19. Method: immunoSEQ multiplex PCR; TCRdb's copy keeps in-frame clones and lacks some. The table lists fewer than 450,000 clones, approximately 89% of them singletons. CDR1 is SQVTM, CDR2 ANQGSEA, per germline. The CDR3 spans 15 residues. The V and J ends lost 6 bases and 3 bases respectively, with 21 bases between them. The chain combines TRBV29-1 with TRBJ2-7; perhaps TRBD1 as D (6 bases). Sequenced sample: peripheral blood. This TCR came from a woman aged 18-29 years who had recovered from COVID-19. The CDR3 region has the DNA TGCAGCGTCGCAACACCAGGGGCAGGGGTCTACGAGCAGTACGTC. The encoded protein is CSVATPGAGVYEQYV.